The 15 T cell receptor beta chains given below trace back to one sample, sequenced in a study of blood T cell repertoires in COVID-19. Assay: immunoSEQ multiplex PCR; the TCRdb copy retains only in-frame clones and omits some. The sample includes roughly 520,000 clones, 85% to 90% seen only once; the top ten take 1.8%. Sequenced material: PBMCs or T cells enriched from blood (not recorded which). These receptor sequences come from a middle-aged woman who had recovered from COVID-19.

This sequence joins TRBV5-1 and TRBJ2-3, with 9 bases matching TRBD1. V lost 4 bases and J lost 5; bases outside the gene matches: 11. The CDR3 is made up of 16 amino acids. CDR1 is SGHRS, CDR2 YFSETQ, per germline. The CDR3 reads CASSTSGTGWGDTQYF. CDR3 nucleotide sequence: TGCGCCAGCAGCACATCCGGGACAGGGTGGGGAGATACGCAGTATTTT.

The rearrangement uses TRBV4-3 and TRBJ2-7, with 8 positions matching TRBD2. J was trimmed by 1 base and V by 0 bases; bases with no gene match: 5. Germline lookup yields CDR1 LGHNA and CDR2 YSLEER. This CDR3 is 16 amino acids long. As DNA, the CDR3 is TGCGCCAGCAGCCAAGATTCTAGCGGGTTATCCTACGAGCAGTACTTC. Translating gives CASSQDSSGLSYEQYF.

The V call is TRBV19, the J call TRBJ2-7, with 8 bases that match TRBD2. CDR1 LNHDA and CDR2 SQIVND come from the germline V gene (reference sequence). The CDR3 has 14 residues. Trimming at V came to 6 bases and at J to 3 bases, leaving 7 bases not matched to a gene. CDR3 region: CASRRVSGGYEQYF. In nucleotides, the CDR3 is TGTGCCAGTAGACGGGTGAGCGGGGGCTACGAGCAGTACTTC.

This rearrangement joins TRBV2 to TRBJ1-2, with unresolved D. Germline V gene data show CDR1 as SNHLY and CDR2 as FYNNEI. The CDR3 runs to 14 residues. V was clipped by 2 bases and J by 3 bases, with 10 bases between them. The CDR3 protein is CASSESRGDYGYTF. CDR3 DNA: TGTGCCAGCAGTGAATCCCGGGGTGACTATGGCTACACCTTC.

This clone was recorded only once. The CDR3 reads CASSLGGPSNEQFF. The CDR3 bases are TGCGCCAGCAGCTTGGGGGGCCCCAGCAATGAGCAGTTCTTC. This chain connects TRBV5-1 to TRBJ2-1; D is possibly TRBD1 (5 bases). Germline-derived CDR1 and CDR2 are SGHRS and YFSETQ. The CDR3 consists of 14 residues. V was shortened by 0 bases and J by 6 bases, with 10 bases between the two germline ends.

On this clone: Sequence at one end of the junction differs from germline and may be a read error. The chain joins TRBV5-1 to TRBJ1-6; TRBD1 matches at 7 bases. CDR1 is SGHRS and CDR2 is YFSETQ in the germline V gene. The CDR3 sequence is 12 residues long. The CDR3 coding sequence is TGCGCCAGCAGCATCGGACAGGAGCCCGTTGTGTTT. Its translation is CASSIGQEPVVF.

The genes are TRBV18 and TRBJ1-1; tentatively, D is TRBD1 (5 bases). Germline CDR1 and CDR2: KGHSH and LQKENI. The CDR3 totals 14 residues. V lost 6 bases to trimming and J lost 4 bases, with 15 bases between them. CDR3 DNA sequence: TGTGCCAGCTCCCCCATGGGGGGGTTCACTGAAGCTTTCTTT. As protein: CASSPMGGFTEAFF.

The chain links TRBV7-6 to TRBJ2-6; the match to TRBD1 covers 7 bases. The germline CDR1 and CDR2 sequences are SGHVS and FNYEAQ. CDR3 length equals 18 residues. V trimming: 1 base; J trimming: 0 bases; junction bases outside the gene matches: 6. As DNA, the CDR3 is TGTGCCAGCAGCTTAGGGGACAGTCTAAGCTCTGGGGCCAACGTCCTGACTTTC. Translating gives CASSLGDSLSSGANVLTF.

The table lists this clone with a count of one. The chain carries TRBV3-1 (or the pseudogene TRBV3-2) and TRBJ2-7; no definite D call. Germline CDR1 is LGHDT and CDR2 is YNNKEL (reference sequence). V lost 1 base and J lost 5, with 9 bases in between. This CDR3 spans 13 amino acids. CDR3 loop: CASSQVRLNEQYF. In DNA, the CDR3 is TGTGCCAGCAGCCAAGTGCGCCTAAACGAGCAGTACTTC.

This sequence joins TRBV11-2 and TRBJ1-2; possibly TRBD1 for D (5 bases). Germline V gives CDR1 SGHAT, CDR2 FQNNGV. V lost 5 bases, J lost 4 bases, and 17 bases lay in between. There are 15 residues in the CDR3. In DNA form, the CDR3 reads TGTGCCAGCAGCGAGGGACCTGGGGGGAGCTATGGCTACACCTTC. It encodes CASSEGPGGSYGYTF.

This chain connects TRBV6-5 to TRBJ2-7, with 9 bases identical to TRBD1. This CDR3 region has 14 residues. Germline CDR1 reads MNHEY; CDR2 reads SVGAGI. V shed 2 bases and J 4 bases; nucleotides not matched to a gene: 3. The CDR3 region is CASSYTGQGYEQYF. In DNA form, the CDR3 reads TGTGCCAGCAGTTACACCGGACAGGGGTACGAGCAGTACTTC.

This clone appeared a single time. The V call is TRBV29-1, the J call TRBJ1-3; tentative D call: TRBD1 (5 bases). Trimming pared 8 bases from V and 0 bases from J, leaving 14 bases between. This CDR3 has 14 amino acids. CDR1 SQVTM and CDR2 ANQGSEA come from the germline V gene. For the CDR3, the DNA is TGCAGCACCATGACAGTTCACTCTGGAAACACCATATATTTT. Its translation is CSTMTVHSGNTIYF.

The genes are TRBV4-3 and TRBJ1-2; 7 bases map to TRBD1. The CDR3 extends over 15 amino acids. The V segment lost 5 bases and the J segment 2 bases; nucleotides outside the gene matches: 8. The germline CDR1 and CDR2 sequences are LGHNA and YSLEER. CDR3 sequence: CASSSPGQRNYGYTF. The CDR3 DNA reads as TGCGCCAGCAGCTCGCCGGGACAGAGGAACTATGGCTACACCTTC.

The chain joins TRBV7-2 to TRBJ2-3, with D possibly TRBD2 on 5 matching bases. The V gene's germline CDR1 is SGHTA and CDR2 FQGNSA. The CDR3 loop spans 14 amino acids. The V end lost 2 bases, the J end lost 8 bases, and 14 bases lay between the germline ends. In nucleotides, the CDR3 is TGTGCCAGCAGCTTAATGGCGGCCGCGGGTACGCAGTATTTT. Residues: CASSLMAAAGTQYF.

The rearrangement links TRBV29-1 to TRBJ2-2, with a weak D call TRBD1 (5 bases). Germline-derived CDR1 and CDR2 are SQVTM and ANQGSEA. V lost 3 bases to trimming and J lost 0 bases, with 8 bases between them. This CDR3 comprises 14 residues. CDR3 sequence: CSVEAGTNTGELFF. Here the CDR3 DNA reads TGCAGCGTTGAGGCAGGGACGAACACCGGGGAGCTGTTTTTT.